The clone carrying this T cell receptor beta chain was detected a few times. This entry belongs to a study of blood T cells in healthy people across ages. The V gene lost 8 bases and the J gene lost 5 bases, with 12 bases spanning the gap. The CDR3 extends over 13 amino acids. Germline CDR1 is MDHEN and CDR2 is SYDVKM. Together with a sample-barcoded 5' primer, a J-beta primer mix was included in a second PCR lasting about 6 to 11 cycles. TCRdb recomputed calls from the 5' RACE reads with MiXCR, one row per CDR3 protein. The table lists 600,000 or so distinct CDR3 sequences, under 25% of them singletons.

The TCR originated in a man in his 70s in good health. The chain carries TRBV28 and TRBJ2-2, with D hard to call. The sequenced material came from blood. The CDR3 DNA sequence: TGTGCCAGCGGTCAAGGTGTTACCGGGGAGCTGTTTTTT. This gives the protein CASGQGVTGELFF. The full variable domain, completed using reference TRBV28 and TRBJ2-2, is DVKVTQSSRYLVKRTGEKVFLECVQDMDHENMFWYRQDPGLGLRLIYFSYDVKMKEKGDIPEGYSVSREKKERFSLILESASTNQTSMYLCASGQGVTGELFFGEGSRLTVL.